The TCR beta chain under discussion was sequenced for a study of T cell responses to AZD1222 COVID-19 vaccine. Study-wide results and limits: Compared with day 0, the breadth and depth of the Spike-specific TCR repertoire rose significantly after two doses of AZD1222.

Generated by immunoSEQ multiplex PCR, the TCRdb table keeps only in-frame clones and is missing some. Here the sample spans roughly 170,000 clones, just under 95% being singletons. CDR3 length: 14 amino acids. Germline values: CDR1 KGHSH, CDR2 LQKENI. V gave up 4 bases and J gave up 6 bases; unmatched junction bases: 6. Regarding this clone: The antigen remains unidentified.

The origin of this receptor is an adult in good health. Material: peripheral blood, obtained on day 0 of AZD1222 vaccination. The chain carries TRBV18 and TRBJ1-1; TRBD1 agrees at 9 bases. The CDR3 DNA reads TGTGCCAGCTCACGGACAGGGGTTGTCGCTGAAGCTTTCTTT. It specifies CASSRTGVVAEAFF.